The 25 T cell receptor beta chains reported below all come from one sample, sequenced in a study of T-cell memory formation after mild COVID-19. From the 5' RACE reads, TCRdb called clonotypes with MiXCR, one entry per CDR3 protein. This sample has about 320,000 distinct CDR3 sequences, with roughly an eighth found just once. The sample taken for sequencing was PBMCs or a T cell subset sorted from them (not recorded which). The receptor set was obtained from a man aged 18-30 years who had mild COVID-19 (a few samples of this study predate the infection). Cell type and time point are not known.

The chain employs TRBV5-6 and TRBJ2-7, with D maybe TRBD1 (5 bases). The CDR3 extends over 13 amino acids. Trimming shortened V by 4 bases and J by 4 bases, and 12 bases separated the two germline ends. Germline lookup yields CDR1 SGHDT and CDR2 YYEEEE. CDR3 DNA: TGTGCCAGCAGCAAAGATTCAGGGTACGAGCAGTACGTC. Its protein product is CASSKDSGYEQYV.

About this clonotype: This may stem from a read error, because a much larger clone lies one nucleotide away. The V gene is TRBV4-3, the J gene TRBJ1-5; D is ambiguous. Trimming took off 1 base at V and 4 bases at J, with 8 bases between the two ends. The CDR3 sequence is 14 residues long. Germline assignment: CDR1 LGHNA and CDR2 YSLEER. CDR3 sequence reads: CASSQVRKNQPQHF. CDR3 coding DNA: TGCGCCAGCAGCCAAGTTCGGAAAAATCAGCCCCAGCATTTT.

This clonotype occurred a few times. J is TRBJ1-1 and V is TRBV6-2 or TRBV6-3; TRBD1 might be the D (5 bases). This CDR3 is 17 amino acids long. CDR1 and CDR2 (germline): MNHEY, SVGEGT. The V and J ends lost 6 bases and 3 bases respectively, with 23 bases between them. This chain's CDR3 is CASSLRTGGAVDTEAFF. The CDR3 region has the DNA TGTGCCAGCAGCCTCAGAACGGGCGGGGCGGTGGACACTGAAGCTTTCTTT.

The chain uses TRBV6-2 or TRBV6-3 and TRBJ2-3, with 10 nucleotides matching TRBD2. Trimming at V came to 4 bases and at J to 5 bases, leaving 3 bases not matched to a gene. The CDR3 sequence is 14 residues long. Germline values: CDR1 MNHEY, CDR2 SVGEGT. DNA for the CDR3: TGTGCCAGCAGTTTAGCGGGGGGCGGAGATACGCAGTATTTT. This sequence encodes CASSLAGGGDTQYF.

V usage is TRBV6-1 and J usage is TRBJ2-7; unclear D gene. This CDR3 is 16 amino acids long. CDR1 is MNHNS, CDR2 SASEGT, per germline. Trimming removed 3 bases at V and 3 bases at J, with 18 bases between. CDR3 nucleotides: TGTGCCAGCAGTGACAGCTCCCGGGTCTGGAGCTACGAGCAGTACGTC. As protein: CASSDSSRVWSYEQYV.

This clonotype appeared a few times. The gene calls are TRBV12-3 or TRBV12-4 and TRBJ1-1; 10 bases agree with TRBD1. J gave up 1 base and V 5 bases, and 1 base lay outside the gene matches. The CDR3 loop spans 14 amino acids. The CDR3 sequence is CASSRTGGNTEAFF. In DNA, the CDR3 is TGTGCCAGCAGTAGGACAGGGGGGAACACTGAAGCTTTCTTT.

This clonotype was detected only a few times. This rearrangement joins TRBV12-3 or TRBV12-4 to TRBJ2-1, with D maybe TRBD1 (5 bases). Trimming cost V 7 bases and J 3 bases, with 13 bases left between them. The CDR3 has 14 residues. The CDR3 DNA is TGTGCCAGCATCCTGGACACGTTCTACAATGAGCAGTTCTTC. Protein: CASILDTFYNEQFF.

This clonotype was seen only once. The chain has TRBV20-1 and TRBJ1-1; D possibly corresponds to TRBD1 (5 bases). Trimming removed 0 bases at V and 1 base at J, with 12 bases between. The length of the CDR3 is 15 residues. The germline gives CDR1 DFQATT, CDR2 SNEGSKA (reference sequence). CDR3 protein: CSARDTTGANTEAFF. CDR3 bases: TGCAGTGCTAGAGATACTACCGGGGCGAACACTGAAGCTTTCTTT.

V gene TRBV6-2 or TRBV6-3 combines with J gene TRBJ2-7, with TRBD1 matching over 9 bases. Germline CDR1 reads MNHEY; CDR2 reads SVGEGT. CDR3 length equals 14 residues. V was pared by 5 bases and J by 4 bases, with 6 bases of the junction left unmatched. The CDR3 region has the DNA TGTGCCAGCAGTCGGACGACAGGGGGATACGAGCAGTACGTC. Translating gives CASSRTTGGYEQYV.

This clonotype was seen more than once but under ten times. The chain joins TRBV30 to TRBJ1-1, with D possibly being TRBD1 (5 bases). V lost 0 bases, J lost 4 bases, and 15 bases lay in between. The CDR3 consists of 15 residues. The germline CDR1 and CDR2 sequences are GTSNPN and SVGIG (reference sequence). CDR3 loop: CAWSVLWGKTTEAFF. The DNA for the CDR3 is TGTGCCTGGAGTGTTCTCTGGGGGAAAACCACTGAAGCTTTCTTT.

The V gene is TRBV27, the J gene TRBJ1-1; D remains unclear. Germline V gene data show CDR1 as MNHEY and CDR2 as SMNVEV (reference sequence). V was trimmed by 2 bases and J by 3 bases, leaving 7 bases between them. This CDR3 comprises 13 residues. CDR3 protein: CASSLIQYTEAFF. The CDR3 DNA is TGTGCCAGCAGTTTAATACAGTACACTGAAGCTTTCTTT.

This clonotype was picked up many times. The V call is TRBV7-9, the J call TRBJ2-7, with TRBD2 as a possible D gene (6 bases). The V end lost 1 base, the J end lost 6 bases, and 19 bases lay between the germline ends. The germline CDR1 and CDR2 sequences are SEHNR and FQNEAQ (reference sequence). The CDR3 covers 16 residues. The CDR3 reads CASSLGPGGAGSEQYV. In DNA form, the CDR3 reads TGTGCCAGCAGCTTAGGGCCTGGTGGGGCGGGGAGCGAGCAGTACGTC.

This clonotype was recorded at least ten times. The chain is built from TRBV7-2 and TRBJ1-2, with D possibly being TRBD1 (6 bases). The V and J ends lost 5 bases and 8 bases respectively, with 18 bases between them. This CDR3 comprises 14 residues. The germline V gene encodes CDR1 SGHTA and CDR2 FQGNSA. The CDR3 region is CASSPTRTAGGYTF. The CDR3 DNA is TGTGCCAGCAGCCCTACCCGGACAGCGGGGGGCTACACCTTC. Supplemented by reference TRBV7-2 and TRBJ1-2, the full variable domain reads GAGVSQSPSNKVTEKGKDVELRCDPISGHTALYWYRQSLGQGLEFLIYFQGNSAPDKSGLPSDRFSAERTGGSVSTLTIQRTQQEDSAVYLCASSPTRTAGGYTFGSGTRLTVV.

This clonotype has only a few counts. The V call is TRBV20-1, the J call TRBJ1-2; TRBD1 is a possible D gene (6 bases). This CDR3 is 15 amino acids long. V was clipped by 6 bases and J by 4 bases, with 21 bases between them. Looked up from germline, CDR1 is DFQATT and CDR2 is SNEGSKA (reference sequence). CDR3 protein: CSAGPSRGPFYGYTF. The CDR3 nucleotides are TGCAGTGCGGGACCATCCCGGGGGCCCTTCTATGGCTACACCTTC.

This clonotype occurred a few times. The V and J genes are TRBV6-5 and TRBJ2-5, with D uncertain. The CDR3 runs to 13 residues. Trimming stripped 6 bases from V and 4 bases from J, with 12 bases between. From germline, CDR1 is MNHEY and CDR2 SVGAGI. CDR3 bases: TGTGCCAGCAGCACGGGTTGGGGAGAGACCCAGTACTTC. As protein: CASSTGWGETQYF.

The rearrangement links TRBV7-9 to TRBJ2-1, with 8 bases that match TRBD2. V shed 6 bases, J shed 8 bases, and the junction held 9 bases outside the gene matches. CDR1 and CDR2 (germline): SEHNR, FQNEAQ (reference sequence). This CDR3 spans 14 amino acids. The CDR3 here is CASSTSRGAHEQFF. In DNA, the CDR3 is TGTGCCAGCAGTACCTCGCGGGGGGCACATGAGCAGTTCTTC.

This clonotype was seen a handful of times. The chain links TRBV11-2 to TRBJ1-1; a weak D match, TRBD1 (6 bases). V lost 2 bases and J lost 1, with 11 bases in between. Germline V gives CDR1 SGHAT, CDR2 FQNNGV. CDR3 length: 15 amino acids. CDR3 coding DNA: TGTGCCAGCAGCTTAAATCTAGGGGGGAACACTGAAGCTTTCTTT. Its protein is CASSLNLGGNTEAFF.

V is TRBV9 and J is TRBJ2-7; D possibly corresponds to TRBD1 (6 bases). The CDR3 runs 15 residues. In germline, CDR1 is SGDLS, CDR2 YYNGEE. V lost 4 bases and J lost 2, with 16 bases in between. This CDR3 is CASSPGAGATYEQYV. The CDR3 nucleotides read TGTGCCAGCAGCCCCGGGGCAGGGGCCACCTACGAGCAGTACGTC.

This clonotype has only a few counts. This sequence joins TRBV20-1 and TRBJ2-3; D tentatively fits TRBD1 or TRBD2 (5 bases each). Germline CDR1 and CDR2: DFQATT and SNEGSKA (reference sequence). This CDR3 has 16 residues. V lost 5 bases, J lost 3 bases, and 21 bases lay in between. This CDR3 is CSALPVWGSGTDTQYF. CDR3 bases: TGCAGTGCTCTCCCGGTCTGGGGGTCAGGGACAGATACGCAGTATTTT.

The V call is TRBV9, the J call TRBJ2-2; D unresolved. This CDR3 contains 13 residues. In germline, CDR1 is SGDLS, CDR2 YYNGEE. With 0 bases removed from V and 6 bases from J, the gap between germline ends came to 6 bases. The CDR3 region has the DNA TGTGCCAGCAGCGTAGTTACAGCCGGGGAGCTGTTTTTT. Translation: CASSVVTAGELFF.

In its sample, this clonotype was seen a few times. The chain combines TRBV6-6 with TRBJ2-3, with 14 bases aligning to TRBD2. Trimming removed 4 bases from V and 4 bases from J; junction bases left unmatched: 1. This CDR3 contains 15 residues. CDR1 and CDR2 (germline): MNHNY, SVGAGI (reference sequence). CDR3 sequence reads: CASSSTSGGADTQYF. In nucleotides, the CDR3 is TGTGCCAGCAGTTCGACTAGCGGGGGGGCAGATACGCAGTATTTT.

The table lists this clonotype with a few counts. This chain links TRBV27 with TRBJ2-7; TRBD1 aligns across 9 bases. Per germline, CDR1 MNHEY and CDR2 SMNVEV (reference sequence). V shed 6 bases, J shed 2 bases, and the junction held 8 bases outside the gene matches. CDR3 size: 15 residues. The CDR3 reads CASRRGQGTPYEQYV. The CDR3, as DNA: TGTGCCAGCAGGAGGGGACAGGGAACCCCCTACGAGCAGTACGTC.

The genes are TRBV3-1 and TRBJ1-6; 10 bases are a match to TRBD1. Trimming took 7 bases from V and 8 from J; bases not matched to a gene: 5. CDR3 length equals 14 residues. Germline V CDR1 and CDR2: LGHDT, YNNKEL (reference sequence). CDR3 DNA sequence: TGTGCCAGCACCCGACAGGGGGCACATTCACCCCTCCACTTT. Its translation is CASTRQGAHSPLHF.

The gene calls are TRBV7-2 and TRBJ2-1, with D perhaps given as TRBD1 or TRBD2 (5 bases each). The germline CDR1 and CDR2 sequences are SGHTA and FQGNSA. Between the trimmed V and J ends, which lost 1 base and 5 bases, there was a span of 9 bases. The CDR3 runs to 14 residues. The CDR3: CASSLEWGNNEQFF. The CDR3 bases are TGTGCCAGCAGCTTAGAGTGGGGGAACAATGAGCAGTTCTTC.

Only a few counts were recorded for this clonotype. This chain joins TRBV4-2 and TRBJ2-7, with 9 bases identical to TRBD1. The V segment lost 5 bases and the J segment 2 bases; nucleotides outside the gene matches: 4. Per germline, CDR1 LGHNA and CDR2 YNFKEQ. The CDR3 length is 14 residues. CDR3 residues: CASSTRQGAYEQYF. As DNA, the CDR3 is TGTGCCAGCAGCACGCGACAGGGGGCCTACGAGCAGTACTTC.